Shown below are 13 T cell receptor beta chains from a single sample sequenced in a study of blood T cells in healthy people across ages. A second PCR of about 6 to 11 cycles used a sample-barcoded 5' primer and a J-beta primer mix. MiXCR was run by TCRdb on the 5' RACE reads, yielding one entry per CDR3 protein. This table holds 1,800,000 or so distinct CDR3 sequences, roughly two fifths found once. The sample taken for sequencing was blood. These receptors were obtained from a human donor in good health.

The V call is TRBV4-3, the J call TRBJ2-7; a weak D match, TRBD2 (5 bases). Germline V CDR1 and CDR2: LGHNA, YSLEER. The V end was cut by 3 bases, the J end by 4 bases, with 16 bases between. The CDR3 runs 15 residues. As DNA, the CDR3 is TGCGCCAGCAGCCAGGGCGGGCGCGGAGTTTACGAGCAGTACTTC. This translates into CASSQGGRGVYEQYF.

This clonotype was counted a few times. The CDR3 bases are TGTGCCAGCAGCTCTTCCTATTTCCGACAGGACCTGAATCAGCCCCAGCATTTT. Amino acids: CASSSSYFRQDLNQPQHF. The rearrangement joins TRBV5-5 to TRBJ1-5; TRBD1 might be the D (6 bases). CDR1 SGHKS and CDR2 YYEKEE come from the germline V gene (reference sequence). The CDR3 is made up of 18 amino acids. V gave up 3 bases and J gave up 4 bases, with 23 bases separating them.

This clonotype was picked up many times. The gene calls are TRBV6-6 and TRBJ1-2; D remains ambiguous. This CDR3 has 15 amino acids. V lost 2 bases, J lost 3 bases, and 13 bases lay in between. Germline loops: CDR1 MNHNY, CDR2 SVGAGI (reference sequence). Here the CDR3 reads CASSYPRGRDYGYTF. The CDR3 DNA reads TGTGCCAGCAGTTACCCCCGGGGTAGAGACTATGGCTACACCTTC.

The rearrangement uses TRBV6-5 and TRBJ2-3; D gene unclear. Germline V lookup: CDR1 MNHEY, CDR2 SVGAGI. CDR3 length equals 13 residues. V was clipped by 6 bases and J by 0 bases, with 7 bases between them. The CDR3 loop reads CASRETSTDTQYF. CDR3 nucleotides: TGTGCCAGCAGGGAGACTAGCACAGATACGCAGTATTTT.

This chain connects TRBV2 to TRBJ2-4; no firm D call. The V and J ends lost 3 bases and 9 bases respectively, with 9 bases between them. Germline assignment: CDR1 SNHLY and CDR2 FYNNEI. This CDR3 has 12 residues. The chain's CDR3 is CASSDSWVIQYF. The CDR3 DNA sequence: TGTGCCAGCAGTGATAGCTGGGTCATTCAGTACTTC.

This clonotype was observed at least ten times. The chain carries TRBV12-3 or TRBV12-4 and TRBJ2-7; D may be TRBD2 (5 bases). The V and J ends lost 10 bases and 5 bases respectively, with 9 bases between them. CDR3 length: 10 amino acids. In nucleotides, the CDR3 is TGTGCCACCCTAGCACACGAGCAGTACTTC. This sequence encodes CATLAHEQYF.

A few counts support this clonotype. The chain links TRBV20-1 to TRBJ2-1; 10 bases agree with TRBD2. V lost 6 bases to trimming and J lost 3 bases; unmatched junction nucleotides: 8. The germline gives CDR1 DFQATT, CDR2 SNEGSKA (reference sequence). CDR3 size: 15 residues. The CDR3 coding sequence is TGCAGTGCAAGGAGCGGGGGGGCCTTCTACAATGAGCAGTTCTTC. It is translated as CSARSGGAFYNEQFF.

This clonotype was observed a handful of times. The chain is built from TRBV10-3 and TRBJ2-1; D is possibly TRBD2 (5 bases). From germline, CDR1 is ENHRY and CDR2 SYGVKD. CDR3 length: 13 residues. Between the trimmed V and J ends, which lost 2 bases and 9 bases, there was a span of 11 bases. CDR3 protein: CAISETSSGEQFF. The CDR3 bases are TGTGCCATCAGTGAGACTTCCAGCGGTGAGCAGTTCTTC.

This clonotype was recorded only once. This chain connects TRBV10-1 to TRBJ2-7, with 8 nucleotides matching TRBD2. J gave up 1 base and V 5 bases, and 7 bases lay outside the gene matches. The germline V gene encodes CDR1 WNHNN and CDR2 SYGVQD (reference sequence). This CDR3 has 15 amino acids. CDR3 protein: CASSPQTSESYEQYF. In nucleotides, the CDR3 is TGCGCCAGCAGTCCACAGACTAGCGAGTCCTACGAGCAGTACTTC.

This clonotype was seen a handful of times. The chain links TRBV6-5 to TRBJ1-2; D may be TRBD1 (5 bases). Germline V gives CDR1 MNHEY, CDR2 SVGAGI. The CDR3 has 13 residues. Trimming removed 7 bases from V and 8 bases from J, with 17 bases in between. CDR3 loop: CASNFGGAGGYTF. The CDR3 bases are TGTGCCAGCAATTTTGGAGGGGCAGGCGGCTACACCTTC.

This sequence joins TRBV7-2 and TRBJ2-1; 8 bases fit TRBD2. With V trimmed by 8 bases and J by 3 bases, 18 bases remained unmatched. This CDR3 has 18 amino acids. CDR1 and CDR2 (germline): SGHTA, FQGNSA. The CDR3 sequence: CASSEGGGGRSFYNEQFF. CDR3 DNA sequence: TGTGCCAGCTCCGAAGGCGGCGGGGGGCGAAGCTTCTACAATGAGCAGTTCTTC.

There are many counts of this clonotype. The chain joins TRBV29-1 to TRBJ2-3; perhaps D is TRBD1 or TRBD2 (5 bases each). Trimming took 3 bases from V and 1 from J, leaving 5 bases between them. This CDR3 contains 12 residues. Per germline, CDR1 SQVTM and CDR2 ANQGSEA. CDR3 sequence reads: CSVEGGTDTQYF. The CDR3 nucleotides read TGCAGCGTTGAGGGGGGCACAGATACGCAGTATTTT.

This clonotype was seen only a few times. This chain links TRBV4-2 with TRBJ2-7; D gene ambiguous. CDR3 length: 15 amino acids. The V and J ends lost 0 bases and 2 bases respectively, with 11 bases between them. The germline CDR1 and CDR2 sequences are LGHNA and YNFKEQ. In DNA, the CDR3 is TGTGCCAGCAGCCAAGAAATCGGCAGAGCCTACGAGCAGTACTTC. Translation gives CASSQEIGRAYEQYF.